The 31 T cell receptor beta chains presented below share a single source sample, sequenced in a study of CD4 and CD8 cells across lung adenocarcinoma regions. Via MiXCR, TCRdb re-called the PCR reads, giving one row per CDR3 protein. The sample lists about 25,000 distinct CDR3 sequences, approximately 50% seen once, with roughly 50% in the top ten. Sequencing was performed on CD8+ T cells from the center of a lung tumor. These receptors came from a male donor with lung adenocarcinoma. The CD4 and CD8 labels of this study may be unreliable.

The rearrangement uses TRBV6-1 and TRBJ2-3; TRBD2 is a possible D gene (5 bases). Trimming removed 7 bases at V and 4 bases at J, with 21 bases between. The CDR3 extends over 16 amino acids. Germline CDR1 reads MNHNS; CDR2 reads SASEGT. CDR3 sequence (DNA): TGTGCCAGCACTACAAAAGGGAGCTTTAAGGCAGATACGCAGTATTTT. Its protein product is CASTTKGSFKADTQYF.

The chain employs TRBV6-1 and TRBJ2-4; TRBD1 is a possible D gene (6 bases). This CDR3 region has 13 residues. Germline assignment: CDR1 MNHNS and CDR2 SASEGT. Trimming pared 8 bases from V and 12 bases from J, leaving 20 bases between. The CDR3 DNA reads as TGTGCCAGCGGGGGCCGTGCCCAAAAGACTCAGTACTTC. Encoded protein: CASGGRAQKTQYF.

By share, this clonotype ranks as medium-sized. The gene calls are TRBV6-5 and TRBJ2-1; no firm D call. Germline CDR1 reads MNHEY; CDR2 reads SVGAGI. This CDR3 comprises 15 residues. CDR3 residues: CVAASRWGMDNEQFF. The CDR3 DNA follows: TGTGTCGCGGCGTCGCGCTGGGGTATGGACAATGAGCAGTTCTTC.

The genes are TRBV6-1 and TRBJ2-3; a weak D match, TRBD1 (6 bases). In germline, CDR1 is MNHNS, CDR2 SASEGT. The CDR3 totals 15 residues. The ends were cut back, 8 bases at V and 12 bases at J, with 27 bases in the middle. The CDR3: CASSKGGRDAETQYF. The CDR3 nucleotides read TGTGCCAGCTCCAAAGGGGGACGAGACGCAGAGACCCAGTATTTT.

This clonotype has just a few counts. V usage is TRBV5-4 and J usage is TRBJ2-1; 8 bases are a match to TRBD2. From germline, CDR1 is SGHNT and CDR2 YYREEE (reference sequence). V lost 4 bases to trimming and J lost 9 bases; unmatched junction nucleotides: 3. The CDR3 has 12 amino acids. CDR3 DNA sequence: TGTGCCAGCAGCAGGACTAGCAGTGAGCAGTTCTTC. Translating it yields CASSRTSSEQFF.

Concerning this clonotype: Its ends do not fully match the called genes, so a read error is possible. The V and J genes are TRBV6-1 and TRBJ2-4; D may be TRBD2 (5 bases). This CDR3 contains 13 residues. CDR1 is MNHNS, CDR2 SASEGT, per germline. CDR3 coding DNA: TGTGCCAGCGGTGAAGGAGGCGCTAATACTCAGTATTTC. Residues: CASGEGGANTQYF.

The rearrangement uses TRBV15 and TRBJ2-3, with D perhaps TRBD1 (6 bases). CDR1 LNHNV and CDR2 YYDKDF come from the germline V gene (reference sequence). V lost 2 bases and J 0 bases, leaving 9 bases between the germline ends. This CDR3 spans 15 amino acids. As DNA, the CDR3 is TGTGCCACCAGCAGACAGGGGTCTAGCACAGATACGCAGTATTTT. Amino acids: CATSRQGSSTDTQYF.

The chain carries TRBV28 and TRBJ1-4; D might be TRBD1 (5 bases). Germline assignment: CDR1 MDHEN and CDR2 SYDVKM. The V end lost 3 bases, the J end lost 5 bases, and 10 bases lay between the germline ends. This CDR3 has 14 amino acids. The CDR3 loop is CASSFRQMNEKLFF. The CDR3 bases are TGTGCCAGCAGTTTCCGACAGATGAATGAAAAACTGTTTTTT.

This clonotype was picked up many times. The V gene is TRBV6-1, the J gene TRBJ1-2; D uncertain. Germline V gene lookup returns CDR1 MNHNS and CDR2 SASEGT. The CDR3 covers 11 residues. V lost 10 bases and J 0 bases, leaving 6 bases between the germline ends. CDR3 sequence (DNA): TGTGCCACACAAGCTAACTATGGCTACACCTTC. This gives the protein CATQANYGYTF.

This clonotype has ten or more counts. A clone one base away is much larger, so this may be a read error. V usage is TRBV27 and J usage is TRBJ2-1; TRBD1 might be the D (5 bases). The DNA matches TRBJ2-7 better at its end, which makes the J call doubtful. Germline CDR1 MNHEY, CDR2 SMNVEV (reference sequence). This CDR3 is 16 amino acids long. The CDR3 loop is CASSLQGPTGGNEQYF. CDR3 DNA sequence: TGTGCCAGCAGTCTCCAGGGCCCAACGGGTGGTAATGAGCAGTACTTC.

J is TRBJ2-2 and V is TRBV4-2; D ambiguous. Trimming cost V 0 bases and J 4 bases, with 0 bases left between them. Germline CDR1 and CDR2: LGHNA and YNFKEQ. CDR3 length: 12 amino acids. The CDR3 DNA follows: TGTGCCAGCAGCCAAGACACCGGGGAGCTGTTTTTT. This encodes CASSQDTGELFF.

A remark on this clonotype: One end of the junction does not line up with germline, which may come from a read error. The chain is built from TRBV10-3 and TRBJ2-3; D unresolved. Per the germline V gene, CDR1 is ENHRY and CDR2 is SYGVKD. The CDR3 sequence is 13 residues long. CDR3 amino acids: CASRLYATDMQYF. The CDR3 bases are TGTGCCTCCCGGCTGTACGCCACAGATATGCAGTACTTT.

This rearrangement joins TRBV4-1 to TRBJ1-1; the D gene is possibly TRBD1 (6 bases). Germline V CDR1 and CDR2: MGHRA, YSYEKL. V was pared by 4 bases and J by 8 bases, with 14 bases between. This CDR3 has 13 amino acids. In DNA form, the CDR3 reads TGCGCCAGCAGCCGCGAGGGGGGGCGGGAAGCTTTCTTT. This translates into CASSREGGREAFF.

The chain employs TRBV6-4 and TRBJ2-1, with 8 bases fitting TRBD2. The trim removed 0 bases at V and 6 bases at J, leaving 7 bases unmatched. The CDR3 is made up of 16 amino acids. The germline V gene encodes CDR1 MRHNA and CDR2 SNTAGT. Written as DNA, the CDR3 is TGTGCCAGCAGTGACTCGAGTCGGGAGGGTAGCAATGAGCAGTTCTTC. This sequence encodes CASSDSSREGSNEQFF.

CDR3 nucleotide sequence: TGTGCCACCAGGGGTAGGGGCTTCGGGAGCTCCTACGAGCAGTACTTC. This codes for CATRGRGFGSSYEQYF. The chain links TRBV6-8 to TRBJ2-7; D possibly uses TRBD1 or TRBD2 (6 bases each). Trimming pared 10 bases from V and 0 bases from J, leaving 22 bases between. The germline CDR1 and CDR2 sequences are MNHGY and SAAAGT. This CDR3 is built from 16 residues.

This clonotype was observed at least ten times. The chain combines TRBV6-1 with TRBJ2-6, with 8 bases that match TRBD1. Germline assignment: CDR1 MNHNS and CDR2 SASEGT. The CDR3 runs 19 residues. V trimming: 0 bases; J trimming: 0 bases; junction bases outside the gene matches: 7. DNA of the CDR3: TGTGCCAGCAGTGAAGCGCTTCGGGACAGGAGCTCTGGGGCCAACGTCCTGACTTTC. Residues: CASSEALRDRSSGANVLTF.

Details on this clonotype: This may come from a read error, since a much larger clone is one base off. The chain has TRBV6-1 and TRBJ2-3; 7 bases align to TRBD2. CDR1 MNHNS and CDR2 SASEGT come from the germline V gene. V shed 8 bases and J 6 bases; nucleotides not matched to a gene: 17. The CDR3 length is 16 residues. CDR3 amino acids: CASGGGGGRASDTQYF. In DNA, the CDR3 is TGTGCCAGCGGGGGGGGGGGGGGGAGGGCCTCGGATACGCAGTATTTT.

The chain couples TRBV6-1 to TRBJ2-3, with unresolved D. Germline V gene lookup returns CDR1 MNHNS and CDR2 SASEGT. The CDR3 covers 14 residues. The CDR3: CAGSGRPGTDTQYF. The CDR3, as DNA: TGTGCGGGCAGTGGGCGGCCAGGCACAGATACGCAGTATTTT.

This clonotype is labeled as medium-sized. This chain links TRBV6-1 with TRBJ2-1; D gene uncertain. Germline assignment: CDR1 MNHNS and CDR2 SASEGT. This CDR3 has 11 amino acids. V was clipped by 2 bases and J by 10 bases, with 6 bases between them. The CDR3 DNA sequence: TGTGCCAGCAGTGAATTCTGGGAGCAGTTCTTC. Its translation: CASSEFWEQFF.

The chain carries TRBV7-2 and TRBJ2-1, with D perhaps TRBD2 (5 bases). CDR1 and CDR2 from the germline V gene are SGHTA and FQGNSA. The ends were cut back, 8 bases at V and 13 bases at J, with 15 bases in the middle. This CDR3 is 11 amino acids long. CDR3 nucleotides: TGTGCCAGCCGGGTCGCGGGTAGCCAGTTCTTC. This codes for CASRVAGSQFF.

This clonotype was detected many times. A much bigger clone sits one base away, suggesting this may be a read error. The rearrangement joins TRBV7-2 to TRBJ2-5; D is uncertain. The CDR3 spans 14 residues. V was pared by 1 base and J by 11 bases, with 17 bases between. Germline V gives CDR1 SGHTA, CDR2 FQGNSA. The CDR3 coding sequence is TGTGCCAGCAGCTTAGTATCGACGGCGAAGTGGCAGTACTTC. It encodes CASSLVSTAKWQYF.

This clonotype was seen a handful of times. The chain uses TRBV6-5 and TRBJ2-1; 8 bases fit TRBD1. The germline gives CDR1 MNHEY, CDR2 SVGAGI. There are 13 residues in the CDR3. Losses at the gene ends were 4 bases for V and 8 bases for J; bases not matched to a gene: 4. The CDR3 reads CASSWTGNDEQFF. CDR3 DNA sequence: TGTGCCAGCAGTTGGACAGGGAACGATGAGCAGTTCTTC.

This rearrangement joins TRBV7-2 to TRBJ2-7; 7 nucleotides align to TRBD2. The CDR3 has 13 amino acids. Trimming at V came to 0 bases and at J to 6 bases, leaving 2 bases not matched to a gene. The germline gives CDR1 SGHTA, CDR2 FQGNSA. CDR3 in DNA: TGTGCCAGCAGCTTAGCGGGAGGGGTCGAGCAGTACTTC. This codes for CASSLAGGVEQYF.

This clonotype was counted at least ten times. The chain uses TRBV6-1 and TRBJ2-7, with no clear D. The germline V gene has CDR1 MNHNS and CDR2 SASEGT. The V end was cut by 9 bases, the J end by 4 bases, with 16 bases between. This CDR3 spans 13 amino acids. This CDR3 reads CASSRAQWYEQYF. CDR3 coding DNA: TGTGCCAGTTCTAGGGCGCAATGGTACGAGCAGTACTTC.

Turning to this clonotype: At one of its ends the junction is not consistent with the germline gene, which may arise from a read error. This sequence joins TRBV6-1 and TRBJ2-5; tentative D call: TRBD1 (6 bases). Germline CDR1 and CDR2: MNHNS and SASEGT. This CDR3 comprises 13 residues. This CDR3 reads CASYKGVVETQYF. For the CDR3, the DNA is TGTGCCAGTTATAAGGGGGTTGTAGAGACGCAGTATTTC.

This sequence joins TRBV25-1 and TRBJ2-5; D gene unclear. Germline CDR1 MGHDK, CDR2 SYGVNS. The V end lost 7 bases, the J end lost 3 bases, and 3 bases lay between the germline ends. This CDR3 comprises 10 residues. The CDR3 coding sequence is TGTGCCAGCAAGGAAGAGACCCAGTACTTC. Its protein product is CASKEETQYF.

This clonotype was counted at least ten times. The rearrangement uses TRBV6-5 and TRBJ1-2; 7 nucleotides match TRBD1. The CDR3 loop spans 13 amino acids. Germline V gene sequence: CDR1 MNHEY, CDR2 SVGAGI. V shed 0 bases and J 8 bases; nucleotides not matched to a gene: 3. The CDR3 here is CASSYSRGRGYTF. The DNA for the CDR3 is TGTGCCAGCAGTTACTCGAGGGGGCGCGGCTACACCTTC.

CDR3 sequence (DNA): TGCGCCAGCAGTGAGTCGGGAGATACGCAGTATTTT. Translated, it gives CASSESGDTQYF. This chain joins TRBV10-2 and TRBJ2-3, with unresolved D. CDR1 WSHSY and CDR2 SAAADI come from the germline V gene. The V gene lost 0 bases and the J gene lost 5 bases, with 3 bases spanning the gap. The CDR3 consists of 12 residues.

This clonotype came up once. V gene TRBV7-8 combines with J gene TRBJ2-7, with D perhaps being TRBD1 or TRBD2 (6 bases each). Germline CDR1 SGHVS, CDR2 FQNEAQ. CDR3 size: 17 residues. The V end lost 0 bases, the J end lost 1 base, and 16 bases lay between the germline ends. The CDR3 nucleotides read TGTGCCAGCAGCTTAGCGCGGGGAAAGGGGGGATCCTACGAGCAGTACTTC. It translates to CASSLARGKGGSYEQYF.

The V call is TRBV10-3, the J call TRBJ2-5, with D perhaps assigned TRBD1 or TRBD2 (6 bases each). Germline V gives CDR1 ENHRY, CDR2 SYGVKD. Trimming took off 11 bases at V and 11 bases at J, with 30 bases between the two ends. The CDR3 covers 15 residues. This CDR3 reads CAGGPGCRAQNTQYF. The CDR3 nucleotides are TGTGCCGGGGGGCCCGGTTGCCGCGCCCAAAACACTCAGTACTTC.

The chain recombines TRBV6-1 with TRBJ2-3; 10 nucleotides align to TRBD1. The end of the DNA fits TRBJ2-4 better, so the J call may be wrong. The germline V gene has CDR1 MNHNS and CDR2 SASEGT. This CDR3 region has 16 residues. This CDR3 reads CASSEAGTGVRDTQYF. The CDR3 DNA reads as TGTGCCAGCAGTGAAGCCGGGACAGGGGTCAGGGATACTCAGTACTTC.